The 20 T cell receptor beta chains below were found in one sample sequenced in a study of siplizumab effects on memory and regulatory T cells (dated by TCRdb to between 2018 and 2020). The library was produced with the immunoSEQ multiplex PCR assay. Not all clones reach the TCRdb copy of this immuneACCESS table, which keeps in-frame sequences only. Checked studies attribute under half of the gap to unresolved V genes and leave the rest unexplained. A total of more than 75,000 clones appear in this sample, roughly 97% of them only once. 0.025% to 0.035% of the sample is in the top ten clones. Sequenced: naive CD4+ T cells sorted from blood. The cell subset or site label, as the study defines it: unstimulated naive T cells. The receptors stem from a human donor in good health.

The genes are TRBV18 and TRBJ2-5; D uncertain. The CDR3 is 12 residues long. V shed 2 bases and J shed 4 bases, with 5 bases lying between them. Germline loops: CDR1 KGHSH, CDR2 LQKENI. The CDR3 bases are TGTGCCAGCTCACCAGTTATAGAGACCCAGTACTTC. As protein: CASSPVIETQYF.

This clone has more than one count but fewer than ten. The genes are TRBV4-2 and TRBJ1-3, with D possibly matching TRBD1 (6 bases). In germline, CDR1 is LGHNA, CDR2 YNFKEQ. Trimming stripped 4 bases from V and 1 base from J, with 14 bases between. This CDR3 spans 16 amino acids. CDR3 DNA sequence: TGTGCCAGCAGCCCCCGCGCAGGGGAATCTGGAAACACCATATATTTT. This sequence encodes CASSPRAGESGNTIYF.

The chain employs TRBV6-6 and TRBJ1-2; TRBD1 matches 7 bases. V shed 0 bases and J 3 bases; nucleotides not matched to a gene: 1. This CDR3 is built from 14 residues. Germline CDR1 is MNHNY and CDR2 is SVGAGI (reference sequence). The CDR3 DNA is TGTGCCAGCAGTTACTCGCAGGGGGACTATGGCTACACCTTC. Its protein product is CASSYSQGDYGYTF.

The V and J genes are TRBV19 and TRBJ2-7, with TRBD2 matching over 9 bases. Germline CDR1 and CDR2: LNHDA and SQIVND (reference sequence). This CDR3 has 18 residues. The J segment lost 3 bases and the V segment lost 5 bases, leaving 17 bases of the junction unmatched. This chain's CDR3 is CASSARQGRKAGGYEQYF. The CDR3, as DNA: TGTGCCAGTAGTGCCCGACAGGGAAGAAAAGCGGGGGGCTACGAGCAGTACTTC.

This clone appeared a single time. This chain joins TRBV19 and TRBJ1-5; D remains ambiguous. V lost 7 bases and J 6 bases, leaving 16 bases between the germline ends. Per germline, CDR1 LNHDA and CDR2 SQIVND (reference sequence). This CDR3 comprises 14 residues. The CDR3 region has the DNA TGTGCCAGTAAGTTTGGAAAGGGTGGTCAGCCCCAGCATTTT. Its protein product is CASKFGKGGQPQHF.

This clone has only one observation. The V call is TRBV7-8, the J call TRBJ2-5, with a tentative D call TRBD1 (6 bases). Germline lookup yields CDR1 SGHVS and CDR2 FQNEAQ. This CDR3 has 15 residues. V was trimmed by 1 base and J by 3 bases, leaving 12 bases between them. CDR3 in amino acids: CASSLGQGYEETQYF. The CDR3 bases are TGTGCCAGCAGCTTAGGCCAGGGGTATGAAGAGACCCAGTACTTC.

The genes are TRBV18 and TRBJ1-2; 12 bases align to TRBD1. After removal of 2 bases from V and 3 bases from J, the junction contained 7 bases not matched to a gene. The CDR3 is 17 amino acids. CDR1 KGHSH and CDR2 LQKENI come from the germline V gene. CDR3 coding DNA: TGTGCCAGCTCACCAATTTTGGGACAGGGGGCTGACTATGGCTACACCTTC. Translating it yields CASSPILGQGADYGYTF.

This clone was recorded once. The genes are TRBV5-4 and TRBJ1-3, with a tentative D call TRBD1 (5 bases). Germline CDR1 SGHNT, CDR2 YYREEE (reference sequence). This CDR3 is 15 amino acids long. V was trimmed by 3 bases and J by 2 bases, leaving 12 bases between them. As DNA, the CDR3 is TGTGCCAGCAGCTCCATGCCAGGGACTGGAAACACCATATATTTT. Translated: CASSSMPGTGNTIYF.

J is TRBJ2-5 and V is TRBV19; TRBD1 might be the D (5 bases). Deletions cut 2 bases from V and 4 bases from J, with 8 bases between. This CDR3 is 13 amino acids long. Germline V lookup: CDR1 LNHDA, CDR2 SQIVND (reference sequence). In nucleotides, the CDR3 is TGTGCCAGTAGTATACGTAGGGGAGAGACCCAGTACTTC. Its protein is CASSIRRGETQYF. The whole variable domain, remainder taken from reference TRBV19 and TRBJ2-5, is DGGITQSPKYLFRKEGQNVTLSCEQNLNHDAMYWYRQDPGQGLRLIYYSQIVNDFQKGDIAEGYSVSREKKESFPLTVTSAQKNPTAFYLCASSIRRGETQYFGPGTRLLVL.

This clone appeared once. This sequence joins TRBV6-1 and TRBJ2-3; D possibly matches TRBD1 or TRBD2 (5 bases each). The germline gives CDR1 MNHNS, CDR2 SASEGT. Deletions cut 6 bases from V and 0 bases from J, with 10 bases between. The length of the CDR3 is 14 residues. The CDR3 DNA reads TGTGCCAGCAGGGCCGGGGCCAGCACAGATACGCAGTATTTT. Protein product: CASRAGASTDTQYF.

The chain couples TRBV6-5 to TRBJ1-4, with a weak D call TRBD1 (5 bases). Germline V gives CDR1 MNHEY, CDR2 SVGAGI. The CDR3 covers 14 residues. Trimming left V 2 bases short and J 1 base short, with 5 bases between. The CDR3 loop reads CASSYTGTNEKLFF. The DNA of the CDR3 is TGTGCCAGCAGTTACACAGGAACTAATGAAAAACTGTTTTTT.

V gene TRBV7-9 combines with J gene TRBJ2-2; D possibly matches TRBD1 or TRBD2 (5 bases each). Trimming took off 4 bases at V and 6 bases at J, with 18 bases between the two ends. This CDR3 contains 16 residues. The V gene's germline CDR1 is SEHNR and CDR2 FQNEAQ (reference sequence). CDR3 sequence reads: CASSSRFGGGPGELFF. The DNA of the CDR3 is TGTGCCAGCAGCTCCCGATTTGGGGGTGGCCCCGGGGAGCTGTTTTTT.

This chain uses TRBV4-1 with TRBJ2-2; possibly TRBD2 for D (5 bases). Germline V gives CDR1 MGHRA, CDR2 YSYEKL. The CDR3 runs to 15 residues. Trimming removed 3 bases at V and 6 bases at J, with 14 bases between. The DNA of the CDR3 is TGCGCCAGCAGCCAGGATCGTCGGGGATCCGGGGAGCTGTTTTTT. It is translated as CASSQDRRGSGELFF.

The chain carries TRBV28 and TRBJ2-1; perhaps TRBD2 as D (7 bases). V was pared by 6 bases and J by 0 bases, with 21 bases between. This CDR3 is built from 18 residues. CDR1 and CDR2 (germline): MDHEN, SYDVKM. CDR3 residues: CASRTLPGGHPSYNEQFF. CDR3 nucleotides: TGTGCCAGCAGGACCCTGCCGGGGGGCCACCCCTCCTACAATGAGCAGTTCTTC.

The chain employs TRBV6-5 and TRBJ2-7; no clear D gene. Germline loops: CDR1 MNHEY, CDR2 SVGAGI. This CDR3 is built from 13 residues. The ends were cut back, 5 bases at V and 3 bases at J, with 11 bases in the middle. The CDR3 protein is CASSRELLYEQYF. The DNA for the CDR3 is TGTGCCAGCAGTAGGGAACTTCTCTACGAGCAGTACTTC.

V and J are TRBV6-1 and TRBJ2-5; TRBD1 aligns across 11 bases. The CDR3 is 14 amino acids. Germline CDR1 and CDR2: MNHNS and SASEGT. The ends lost 4 bases at V and 5 bases at J; junction bases unmatched: 3. CDR3 sequence (DNA): TGTGCCAGCAGTGGGGACAGGGGGAGGGAGACCCAGTACTTC. It yields the protein CASSGDRGRETQYF.

This clone has a handful of counts. This chain uses TRBV6-5 with TRBJ2-3, with D possibly called TRBD1 or TRBD2 (5 bases each). CDR3 length: 13 amino acids. Germline V gene data show CDR1 as MNHEY and CDR2 as SVGAGI. Trimming cost V 7 bases and J 6 bases, with 14 bases left between them. The CDR3 loop is CASNLPGTDTQYF. In nucleotides, the CDR3 is TGTGCCAGCAACTTACCAGGGACGGATACGCAGTATTTT.

This chain connects TRBV29-1 to TRBJ1-2; D remains ambiguous. The CDR3 totals 13 residues. The V and J ends lost 3 bases and 4 bases respectively, with 12 bases between them. CDR1 and CDR2 from the germline V gene are SQVTM and ANQGSEA. The CDR3 sequence is CSVDSVWTYGYTF. The CDR3 coding sequence is TGCAGCGTTGATTCCGTGTGGACCTATGGCTACACCTTC. Full variable domain (outside the CDR3, taken from reference TRBV29-1 and TRBJ1-2): SAVISQKPSRDICQRGTSLTIQCQVDSQVTMMFWYRQQPGQSLTLIATANQGSEATYESGFVIDKFPISRPNLTFSTLTVSNMSPEDSSIYLCSVDSVWTYGYTFGSGTRLTVV.

The CDR3 sequence is CASSWNQPGQQEQYF. The CDR3 nucleotides read TGTGCCAGCAGCTGGAACCAACCGGGACAGCAAGAGCAGTACTTC. This chain links TRBV5-4 with TRBJ2-7; 7 nucleotides align to TRBD1. The CDR3 loop spans 15 amino acids. V shed 3 bases and J 7 bases; nucleotides not matched to a gene: 13. CDR1 is SGHNT, CDR2 YYREEE, per germline (reference sequence).

J is TRBJ1-1 and V is TRBV19, with 10 nucleotides matching TRBD1. V lost 7 bases to trimming and J lost 4 bases; unmatched junction nucleotides: 6. Germline V CDR1 and CDR2: LNHDA, SQIVND (reference sequence). The CDR3 has 14 residues. The CDR3 loop is CASIPRQGATEAFF. The CDR3 nucleotides are TGTGCCAGTATCCCTAGACAGGGGGCCACTGAAGCTTTCTTT.